Listed below are T cell receptor beta chains from one sample, sequenced in a study of control samples from healthy donors and cancer patients. Data came from immunoSEQ multiplex PCR; TCRdb stores just in-frame clones and leaves some out. The data hold about 150,000 clones, with around nine tenths observed a single time. Sequenced input: blood. These receptors were collected from a man between 18 and 35 years old in good health. The conserved cysteine and the conserved F or W are not part of the CDR3 here.

TRBV9	TRBJ2-2	ASSVQQDGAGELF
TRBV29-1	TRBJ2-1	SAEPGAPRSDEQF
TRBV5-1	TRBJ1-1	ASSRTGSGTEAF
TRBV4-2	TRBJ1-1	ASSQDGVGGTGTEAF
TRBV7-2	TRBJ2-3	ASSVSGSTDTQY
TRBV6-5	TRBJ1-1	ASSRGGTEAF
TRBV14	TRBJ2-2	ASSQLIGQNTGELF
TRBV19	TRBJ1-6	ASSGRDGYNSPLH
TRBV27	TRBJ1-2	ASSPRTGPYGYT
TRBV5-1	TRBJ2-1	ASSSDGQGLYNEQF
TRBV5-6	TRBJ2-2	ASSYGTSGGNTGELF
TRBV28	TRBJ2-7	ASSSQGRSTYEQY
TRBV7-8	TRBJ1-1	ASSPPGPNTEAF
TRBV6-5	TRBJ1-1	ASSPVWENTEAF
TRBV19	TRBJ2-5	ASSPVGGTQY
TRBV15	TRBJ1-5	ATSRKNSGWQPQH
TRBV5-6	TRBJ2-7	ASSPTGVSYEQY
TRBV4-3	TRBJ1-4	ASSQDRGSGEKLF
TRBV5-1	TRBJ2-2	ASGPGDRFEYAGELF
TRBV4-1	TRBJ2-7	ASSQTRSIPYEQY
TRBV14	TRBJ2-1	ASSQYNEQF
TRBV6-2/TRBV6-3	TRBJ2-1	ASSSQARGARYNEQF
TRBV9	TRBJ2-1	ASSSETASGGTYNEQF
TRBV7-9	TRBJ1-1	ASSYKSLQAF
TRBV11-2	TRBJ2-5	ASSLGQGMDETQY
TRBV11-2	TRBJ2-5	ASSLDLGQGVYETQY
TRBV9	TRBJ1-1	ASTRGGEETEAF
TRBV7-2	TRBJ1-4	ASSLAHEKLF
TRBV9	TRBJ2-7	ASSVEQGSSYEQY
TRBV28	TRBJ1-2	ASSLYRGNGYT
TRBV3-1/TRBV3-2	TRBJ2-5	ASRKATGTETQY
TRBV5-1	TRBJ1-5	ASSYTGLNQPQH
TRBV6-5	TRBJ1-1	ASSRGQGNTEAF
TRBV30	TRBJ2-7	AWRVIGTGSYEQY
TRBV7-9	TRBJ2-1	ASSLDSHEQF
TRBV11-1	TRBJ2-2	ASRRTGSGGELF
TRBV5-6	TRBJ1-2	ASSGDGTRYGYT
TRBV28	TRBJ1-5	ASSLLIQPQH
TRBV19	TRBJ2-5	ASSDSASGTQY
TRBV4-1	TRBJ1-4	ASSQGQINEKLF
TRBV19	TRBJ2-7	ASSVTAGREQY
TRBV28	TRBJ1-4	ASSLWTGENEKLF
TRBV7-9	TRBJ1-1	ASSLQGGGRTEAF
TRBV27	TRBJ2-7	ASSLGYEQY
TRBV6-5	TRBJ1-4	ASESRSYNEKLF
TRBV4-2	TRBJ2-5	ASSQDRNQETQY
TRBV5-4	TRBJ1-1	ASSPEQGATEAF
TRBV19	TRBJ2-7	ASSPGGAYEQY
TRBV2	TRBJ2-2	ASRGENTGELF
TRBV12-3/TRBV12-4	TRBJ2-7	ASSYAATYEQY
TRBV9	TRBJ1-3	ASSPQGVSGNTIY
TRBV14	TRBJ2-7	ASSQVFGANGYEQY
TRBV28	TRBJ1-1	ASSHGGGYTEAF
TRBV21-1	TRBJ2-7	ASSGGGEQY
TRBV6-5	TRBJ1-1	ASSYGAQGDTEAF